This entry lists 29 T cell receptor beta chains sequenced from one sample in a study of blood T cell repertoires in COVID-19. Assay used: immunoSEQ multiplex PCR; TCRdb lists only in-frame clones, some missing. The sample lists 40,000 to 45,000 clones, roughly 90% occurring once. The material sequenced was peripheral blood. The source of these receptors is a middle-aged man with active COVID-19.

J is TRBJ2-7 and V is TRBV23-1, with D maybe TRBD1 (6 bases). TRBV23-1 falls under the ORF class, with uncertain function. The CDR3 consists of 16 residues. The V gene lost 2 bases and the J gene lost 3 bases, with 17 bases spanning the gap. The CDR3 sequence is CASSQPGQNGHYEQYF. The CDR3 DNA reads as TGCGCCAGCAGTCAACCAGGACAGAACGGTCACTACGAGCAGTACTTC.

J is TRBJ1-2 and V is TRBV6-5, with 9 bases identical to TRBD1. V was clipped by 4 bases and J by 8 bases; unmatched bases: 5. There are 13 residues in the CDR3. Germline V lookup: CDR1 MNHEY, CDR2 SVGAGI. For the CDR3, the DNA is TGTGCCAGCAGTTTACAGGGGGCTTGGGGCTACACCTTC. Translated, it gives CASSLQGAWGYTF.

This clone came up once. V gene TRBV11-3 combines with J gene TRBJ2-5, with D perhaps TRBD2 (6 bases). The CDR3 length is 15 residues. V lost 3 bases and J lost 4, with 15 bases in between. In germline, CDR1 is SGHNT, CDR2 YENEEA. The CDR3 DNA sequence: TGTGCCAGCAGCTTTAGCGGAGGAGAGGCAGAGACCCAGTACTTC. Its translation: CASSFSGGEAETQYF.

V is TRBV19 and J is TRBJ2-2, with 7 bases fitting TRBD1. This CDR3 region has 16 residues. Trimming at V came to 7 bases and at J to 7 bases, leaving 15 bases not matched to a gene. Germline CDR1 LNHDA, CDR2 SQIVND (reference sequence). The CDR3 DNA reads as TGTGCCAGTACACGACAGGGTCGGATTCGCAACGGGGAGCTGTTTTTT. Translated, it gives CASTRQGRIRNGELFF. The entire variable domain, with the rest obtained from reference TRBV19 and TRBJ2-2, is as follows: DGGITQSPKYLFRKEGQNVTLSCEQNLNHDAMYWYRQDPGQGLRLIYYSQIVNDFQKGDIAEGYSVSREKKESFPLTVTSAQKNPTAFYLCASTRQGRIRNGELFFGEGSRLTVL.

J is TRBJ2-3 and V is TRBV4-2, with 7 bases identical to TRBD2. Germline-derived CDR1 and CDR2 are LGHNA and YNFKEQ. J was trimmed by 5 bases and V by 1 base; bases with no gene match: 9. There are 16 residues in the CDR3. CDR3 sequence: CASSQGGGRNEDTQYF. Written as DNA, the CDR3 is TGTGCCAGCAGCCAAGGGGGCGGGAGAAATGAAGATACGCAGTATTTT.

This rearrangement joins TRBV7-2 to TRBJ2-3; D remains ambiguous. V lost 3 bases and J 2 bases, leaving 15 bases between the germline ends. CDR1 SGHTA and CDR2 FQGNSA come from the germline V gene. The CDR3 contains 16 residues. The CDR3 loop is CASSFVRGWPTDTQYF. The DNA for the CDR3 is TGTGCCAGCAGCTTTGTCCGAGGATGGCCCACAGATACGCAGTATTTT.

The rearrangement joins TRBV29-1 to TRBJ2-5; 10 nucleotides align to TRBD2. Germline assignment: CDR1 SQVTM and CDR2 ANQGSEA. The length of the CDR3 is 14 residues. The V gene end was trimmed by 3 bases and the J gene end by 5 bases; junction bases not matched to a gene: 6. The CDR3 DNA follows: TGCAGCGTTGAGGGGCTAGCGGGAGTTGAGACCCAGTACTTC. Amino acid sequence: CSVEGLAGVETQYF.

The genes are TRBV7-2 and TRBJ2-4; D perhaps matches TRBD2 (6 bases). Germline lookup yields CDR1 SGHTA and CDR2 FQGNSA. V was trimmed by 1 base and J by 9 bases, leaving 10 bases between them. The CDR3 contains 13 residues. CDR3 protein: CASSLDQGGIQYF. Written as DNA, the CDR3 is TGTGCCAGCAGCTTAGATCAGGGAGGCATTCAGTACTTC. The full variable domain, its missing parts supplied by reference TRBV7-2 and TRBJ2-4, is GAGVSQSPSNKVTEKGKDVELRCDPISGHTALYWYRQSLGQGLEFLIYFQGNSAPDKSGLPSDRFSAERTGGSVSTLTIQRTQQEDSAVYLCASSLDQGGIQYFGAGTRLSVL.

The chain employs TRBV6-6 and TRBJ1-5; no clear D. Trimming removed 5 bases from V and 2 bases from J, with 7 bases in between. The germline gives CDR1 MNHNY, CDR2 SVGAGI (reference sequence). The CDR3 sequence is 13 residues long. The CDR3 DNA sequence: TGTGCCAGCAGTCTTCCGGGCAATCAGCCCCAGCATTTT. This gives the protein CASSLPGNQPQHF.

The chain links TRBV6-1 to TRBJ2-2, with D perhaps matching TRBD2 (6 bases). This CDR3 spans 16 amino acids. The ends were cut back, 4 bases at V and 1 base at J, with 13 bases in the middle. Per germline, CDR1 MNHNS and CDR2 SASEGT. The CDR3 reads CASSAGTPWNTGELFF. CDR3 DNA sequence: TGTGCCAGCAGTGCCGGGACTCCCTGGAACACCGGGGAGCTGTTTTTT.

The V call is TRBV6-5, the J call TRBJ1-5; 7 nucleotides match TRBD1. The CDR3 consists of 14 residues. The J segment lost 4 bases and the V segment lost 6 bases, leaving 6 bases of the junction unmatched. Germline V gene data show CDR1 as MNHEY and CDR2 as SVGAGI. The CDR3 protein is CASRADRVNQPQHF. In DNA form, the CDR3 reads TGTGCCAGCAGGGCCGACAGGGTGAATCAGCCCCAGCATTTT.

This clone was counted a single time. J is TRBJ2-7 and V is TRBV7-8; D is possibly TRBD2 (6 bases). CDR1 SGHVS and CDR2 FQNEAQ come from the germline V gene. Deletions cut 1 base from V and 3 bases from J, with 10 bases between. CDR3 length: 14 amino acids. The CDR3 DNA reads TGTGCCAGCAGCTTAGAAGGAGGGAGCTACGAGCAGTACTTC. Protein: CASSLEGGSYEQYF. Supplemented by reference TRBV7-8 and TRBJ2-7, the full variable domain reads GAGVSQSPRYKVAKRGQDVALRCDPISGHVSLFWYQQALGQGPEFLTYFQNEAQLDKSGLPSDRFFAERPEGSVSTLKIQRTQQEDSAVYLCASSLEGGSYEQYFGPGTRLTVT.

This clone is deemed medium-sized. The CDR3 loop reads CASSQGVTADTQYF. The CDR3 coding sequence is TGTGCCAGCAGTCAAGGTGTTACAGCAGATACGCAGTATTTT. V gene TRBV27 combines with J gene TRBJ2-3; no firm D call. The germline CDR1 and CDR2 sequences are MNHEY and SMNVEV (reference sequence). V lost 5 bases to trimming and J lost 4 bases, with 13 bases between them. The CDR3 has 14 amino acids.

This clone was counted only a few times. The genes are TRBV7-2 and TRBJ2-7, with D perhaps TRBD2 (6 bases). The V and J ends lost 4 bases and 0 bases respectively, with 16 bases between them. Germline CDR1 reads SGHTA; CDR2 reads FQGNSA. The length of the CDR3 is 16 residues. CDR3 amino acids: CASSSAGRGNSYEQYF. As DNA, the CDR3 is TGTGCCAGCAGCTCCGCAGGGCGGGGAAACTCCTACGAGCAGTACTTC.

CDR3 DNA: TGCGCCAGCAGTGTAACTAGCGGGAGGGACTACGAGCAGTACTTC. This gives the protein CASSVTSGRDYEQYF. The chain has TRBV10-2 and TRBJ2-7, with TRBD2 matching 13 bases. From germline, CDR1 is WSHSY and CDR2 SAAADI. The V gene end was trimmed by 4 bases and the J gene end by 3 bases; junction bases not matched to a gene: 3. This CDR3 has 15 residues.

The chain combines TRBV10-3 with TRBJ2-7; D unclear. The CDR3 runs to 12 residues. Trimming removed 8 bases at V and 1 base at J, with 9 bases between. CDR1 and CDR2 from the germline V gene are ENHRY and SYGVKD. The CDR3 loop is CAIGGESYEQYF. The CDR3 DNA sequence: TGTGCCATCGGCGGTGAATCCTACGAGCAGTACTTC.

V usage is TRBV10-3 and J usage is TRBJ2-1, with D tentatively TRBD2 (5 bases). With 0 bases removed from V and 8 bases from J, the gap between germline ends came to 5 bases. The CDR3 has 12 residues. From germline, CDR1 is ENHRY and CDR2 SYGVKD. This CDR3 reads CAISESRDEQFF. The CDR3 bases are TGTGCCATCAGTGAGTCGAGGGATGAGCAGTTCTTC.

The chain employs TRBV7-8 and TRBJ2-7; 7 bases align to TRBD2. Germline-derived CDR1 and CDR2 are SGHVS and FQNEAQ. Losses at the gene ends were 0 bases for V and 1 base for J; bases not matched to a gene: 0. The CDR3 loop spans 14 amino acids. The CDR3 is CASSLAGGSYEQYF. The CDR3 DNA sequence: TGTGCCAGCAGCTTAGCGGGAGGGTCCTACGAGCAGTACTTC.

The J gene is TRBJ1-2, the V gene TRBV7-2; 8 nucleotides line up with TRBD1. The V segment lost 5 bases and the J segment 3 bases; nucleotides outside the gene matches: 5. This CDR3 has 14 residues. In germline, CDR1 is SGHTA, CDR2 FQGNSA. This CDR3 reads CASSPQTGDYGYTF. The CDR3 nucleotides are TGTGCCAGCAGCCCCCAGACAGGGGACTATGGCTACACCTTC.

This chain joins TRBV14 and TRBJ2-7; a possible D gene is TRBD1 (6 bases). CDR3 length: 15 amino acids. Germline-derived CDR1 and CDR2 are SGHDN and FVKESK. Trimming cost V 2 bases and J 6 bases, with 17 bases left between them. CDR3 DNA sequence: TGTGCCAGCAGCCAAAAATCACAGGGCCTGGGCGAGCAGTACTTC. This encodes CASSQKSQGLGEQYF.

The rearrangement uses TRBV6-5 and TRBJ1-4; no clear D gene. Looked up from germline, CDR1 is MNHEY and CDR2 is SVGAGI. Deletions cut 5 bases from V and 8 bases from J, with 12 bases between. There are 13 residues in the CDR3. The CDR3 reads CASSQTTGEKLFF. CDR3 coding DNA: TGTGCCAGCAGTCAAACTACGGGGGAAAAACTGTTTTTT.

The rearrangement links TRBV30 to TRBJ2-7; tentatively, D is TRBD1 (5 bases). This CDR3 spans 13 amino acids. Trimming pared 1 base from V and 2 bases from J, leaving 9 bases between. Germline assignment: CDR1 GTSNPN and CDR2 SVGIG (reference sequence). CDR3 residues: CAWSEGNPYEQYF. The CDR3 DNA reads as TGTGCCTGGAGTGAGGGGAACCCCTACGAGCAGTACTTC.

The chain combines TRBV18 with TRBJ1-6, with 7 positions matching TRBD1. The CDR3 is made up of 13 amino acids. The germline gives CDR1 KGHSH, CDR2 LQKENI. V lost 4 bases, J lost 8 bases, and 2 bases stayed unmatched. CDR3 DNA sequence: TGTGCCAGCTCACAGGGGGCCGATTCACCCCTCCACTTT. This codes for CASSQGADSPLHF.

The chain carries TRBV20-1 and TRBJ2-3, with D perhaps matching TRBD2 (6 bases). Trimming pared 3 bases from V and 4 bases from J, leaving 8 bases between. The CDR3 contains 12 residues. The germline gives CDR1 DFQATT, CDR2 SNEGSKA (reference sequence). The CDR3 sequence: CSASSGPDTQYF. CDR3 in DNA: TGCAGTGCTAGTAGCGGCCCAGATACGCAGTATTTT.

The chain combines TRBV7-8 with TRBJ2-1, with 10 bases that match TRBD2. Per the germline V gene, CDR1 is SGHVS and CDR2 is FQNEAQ. There are 15 residues in the CDR3. Trimming took 5 bases from V and 6 from J; bases not matched to a gene: 7. The DNA of the CDR3 is TGTGCCAGCAGCCCCCTAGCGGGAGTTCGCAATGAGCAGTTCTTC. This gives the protein CASSPLAGVRNEQFF.

The gene calls are TRBV19 and TRBJ2-3; D perhaps matches TRBD2 (5 bases). Germline loops: CDR1 LNHDA, CDR2 SQIVND (reference sequence). The CDR3 totals 14 residues. Trimming removed 3 bases from V and 0 bases from J, with 7 bases in between. In nucleotides, the CDR3 is TGTGCCAGTAGTATCCAGCGGAGCACAGATACGCAGTATTTT. Protein product: CASSIQRSTDTQYF.

The V call is TRBV20-1, the J call TRBJ2-7, with 9 bases lining up with TRBD1. Germline V gene sequence: CDR1 DFQATT, CDR2 SNEGSKA (reference sequence). After removal of 3 bases from V and 0 bases from J, the junction contained 6 bases not matched to a gene. This CDR3 is built from 15 residues. The CDR3 sequence is CSASEDRGSSYEQYF. CDR3 DNA: TGCAGTGCTAGTGAGGACAGGGGTAGCTCCTACGAGCAGTACTTC.

The genes are TRBV28 and TRBJ2-2, with 9 bases identical to TRBD1. Germline V CDR1 and CDR2: MDHEN, SYDVKM. V lost 7 bases and J lost 5; bases outside the gene matches: 5. The CDR3 contains 14 residues. The CDR3 coding sequence is TGTGCCAGCATTACAGGGGGCCGGACCGGGGAGCTGTTTTTT. It translates to CASITGGRTGELFF.

This clone was observed a few times. This rearrangement joins TRBV11-2 to TRBJ2-7; the D is unclear. This CDR3 region has 14 residues. Trimming shortened V by 3 bases and J by 6 bases, and 15 bases separated the two germline ends. Germline CDR1 is SGHAT and CDR2 is FQNNGV. CDR3 sequence reads: CASSLIDMVGEQYF. CDR3 DNA sequence: TGTGCCAGCAGCTTGATTGACATGGTGGGCGAGCAGTACTTC.